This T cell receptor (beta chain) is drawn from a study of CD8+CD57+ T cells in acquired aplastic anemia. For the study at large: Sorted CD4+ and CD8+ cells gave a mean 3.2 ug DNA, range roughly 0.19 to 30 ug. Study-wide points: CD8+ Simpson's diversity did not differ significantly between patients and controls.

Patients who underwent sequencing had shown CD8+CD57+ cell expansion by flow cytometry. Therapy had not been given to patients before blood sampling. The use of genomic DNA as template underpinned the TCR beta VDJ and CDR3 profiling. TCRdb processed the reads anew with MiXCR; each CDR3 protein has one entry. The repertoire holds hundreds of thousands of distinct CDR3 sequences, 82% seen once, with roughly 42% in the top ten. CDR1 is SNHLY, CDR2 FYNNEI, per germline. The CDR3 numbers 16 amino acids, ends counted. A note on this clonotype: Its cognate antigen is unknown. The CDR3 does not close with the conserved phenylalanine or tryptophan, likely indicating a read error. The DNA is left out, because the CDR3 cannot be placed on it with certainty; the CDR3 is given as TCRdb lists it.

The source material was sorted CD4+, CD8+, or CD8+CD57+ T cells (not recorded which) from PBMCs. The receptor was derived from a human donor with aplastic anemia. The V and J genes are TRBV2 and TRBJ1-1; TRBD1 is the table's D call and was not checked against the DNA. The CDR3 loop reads CASSEGGIHEQTFASV.